The present T cell receptor (beta chain) was sequenced within a study of T cell responses to AZD1222 COVID-19 vaccine. Background on the study: Pooling was applied to second doses at about 4 or about 12 weeks. Study-level findings and limits: Spike-specific TCR breadth and depth went up after people got two AZD1222 doses.

Assay: immunoSEQ multiplex PCR; the TCRdb copy retains only in-frame clones and omits some. The sample includes 95,000 to 150,000 clones, 92% of them seen just once. With respect to this clone: Its antigen is currently unknown.

The germline V and J ends were trimmed by 2 bases and 4 bases, with 8 bases remaining between them. CDR3 length: 13 amino acids. The material sequenced was peripheral blood, taken on day 0 of AZD1222 vaccination. This chain uses TRBV12-3 or TRBV12-4 with TRBJ1-2, with D uncertain. This receptor was obtained from an adult in good health. The CDR3 region is CASSLSESYGYTF. The DNA of the CDR3 is TGTGCCAGCAGTTTATCGGAGTCCTATGGCTACACCTTC.